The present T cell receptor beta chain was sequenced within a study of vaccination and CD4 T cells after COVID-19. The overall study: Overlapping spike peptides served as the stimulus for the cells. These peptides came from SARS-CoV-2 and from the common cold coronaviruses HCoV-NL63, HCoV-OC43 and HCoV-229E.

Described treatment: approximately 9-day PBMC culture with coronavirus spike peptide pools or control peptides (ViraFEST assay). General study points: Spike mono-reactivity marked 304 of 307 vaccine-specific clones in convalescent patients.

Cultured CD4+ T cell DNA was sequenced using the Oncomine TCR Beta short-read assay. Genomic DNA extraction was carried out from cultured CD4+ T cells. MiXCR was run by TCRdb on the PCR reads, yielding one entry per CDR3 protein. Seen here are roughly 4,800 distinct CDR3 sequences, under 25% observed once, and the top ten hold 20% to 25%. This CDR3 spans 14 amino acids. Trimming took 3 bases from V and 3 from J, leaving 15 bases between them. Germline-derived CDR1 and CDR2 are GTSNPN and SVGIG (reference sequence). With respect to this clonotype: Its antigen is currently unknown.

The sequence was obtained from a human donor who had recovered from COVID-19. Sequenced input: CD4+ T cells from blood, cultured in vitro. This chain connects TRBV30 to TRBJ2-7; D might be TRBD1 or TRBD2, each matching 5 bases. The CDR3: CAWRVDGGGYEQYF. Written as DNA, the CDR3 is TGTGCCTGGAGAGTGGACGGTGGGGGCTACGAGCAGTACTTC.